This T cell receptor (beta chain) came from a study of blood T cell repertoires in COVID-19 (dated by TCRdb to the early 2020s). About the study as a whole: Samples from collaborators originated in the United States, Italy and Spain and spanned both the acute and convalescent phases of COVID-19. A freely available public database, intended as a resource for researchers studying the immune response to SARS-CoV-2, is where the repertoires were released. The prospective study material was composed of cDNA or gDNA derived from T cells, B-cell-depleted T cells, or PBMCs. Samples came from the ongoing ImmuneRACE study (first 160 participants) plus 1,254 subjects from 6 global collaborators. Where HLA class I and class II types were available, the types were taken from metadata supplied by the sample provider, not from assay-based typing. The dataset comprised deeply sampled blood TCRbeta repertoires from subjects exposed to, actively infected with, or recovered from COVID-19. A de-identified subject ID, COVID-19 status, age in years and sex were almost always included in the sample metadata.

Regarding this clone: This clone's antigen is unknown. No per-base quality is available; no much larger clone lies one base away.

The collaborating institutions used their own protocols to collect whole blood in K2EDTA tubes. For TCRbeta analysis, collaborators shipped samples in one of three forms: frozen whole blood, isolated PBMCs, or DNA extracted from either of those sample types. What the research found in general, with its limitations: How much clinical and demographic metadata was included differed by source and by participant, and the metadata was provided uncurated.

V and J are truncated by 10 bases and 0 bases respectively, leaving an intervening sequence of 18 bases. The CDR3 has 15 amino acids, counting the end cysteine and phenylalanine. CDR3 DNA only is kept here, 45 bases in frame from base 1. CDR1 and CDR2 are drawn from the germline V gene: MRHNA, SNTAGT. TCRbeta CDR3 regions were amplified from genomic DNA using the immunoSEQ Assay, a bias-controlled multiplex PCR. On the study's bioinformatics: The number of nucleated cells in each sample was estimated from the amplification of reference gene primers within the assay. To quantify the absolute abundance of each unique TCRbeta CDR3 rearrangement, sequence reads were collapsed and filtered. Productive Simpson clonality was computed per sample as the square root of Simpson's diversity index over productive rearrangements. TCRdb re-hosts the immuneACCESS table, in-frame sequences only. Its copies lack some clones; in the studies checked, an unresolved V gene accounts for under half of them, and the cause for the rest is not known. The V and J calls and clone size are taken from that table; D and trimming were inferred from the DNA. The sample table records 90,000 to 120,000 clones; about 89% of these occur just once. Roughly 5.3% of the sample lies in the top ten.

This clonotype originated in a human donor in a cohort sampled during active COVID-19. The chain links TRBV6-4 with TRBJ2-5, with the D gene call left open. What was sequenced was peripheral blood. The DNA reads TGTGCCACCCCAGGCTTACTCGCGTACCAAGAGACCCAGTACTTC. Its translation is CATPGLLAYQETQYF.